The 18 T cell receptor beta chains below all came from one sample that was sequenced in a study of T cells in Graves' hyperthyroidism and ophthalmopathy (dated by TCRdb to the late 2010s). The method was multiplex PCR. Sequencing was performed on an Illumina HiSeq 2000. TCR beta CDR3 regions were amplified from RNA transcripts. The TCR CDR3 was subjected to a first round of RT-PCR using the HTBI primer set and the Qiagen OneStep RT-PCR kit. The public reads were reanalyzed by TCRdb: fastp trimming at Q25, MiXCR alignment, in-frame beta chains only. Entries are consolidated by CDR3 protein sequence, retaining the most common genes and DNA. This sample gives some 530,000 distinct CDR3 sequences in total; 22% of them show up just once. The ten top clones hold 45% to 55% of the sample. The sequenced sample consisted of blood. The source is a woman in her seventies with Graves' ophthalmopathy.

This clonotype occurred a few times. The chain is built from TRBV18 and TRBJ1-1; D not certain. In germline, CDR1 is KGHSH, CDR2 LQKENI. V lost 2 bases and J lost 0, with 10 bases in between. The CDR3 is 15 residues long. CDR3 sequence reads: CASSPAKLMNTEAFF. Here the CDR3 DNA reads TGTGCCAGCTCACCAGCTAAGCTTATGAACACTGAAGCTTTCTTT.

This clonotype was picked up a small number of times. The rearrangement joins TRBV29-1 to TRBJ2-1, with 10 bases matching TRBD2. Trimming cost V 6 bases and J 4 bases; bases outside gene matches: 6. The germline V gene has CDR1 SQVTM and CDR2 ANQGSEA. The CDR3 runs 14 residues. The CDR3 DNA reads as TGCAGCGTGGCCCCTAGCGGGAGATACAATGAGCAGTTCTTC. It is translated as CSVAPSGRYNEQFF.

Only a few counts were recorded for this clonotype. The chain has TRBV20-1 and TRBJ2-3, with TRBD2 identical over 12 bases. V shed 5 bases, J shed 9 bases, and the junction held 6 bases outside the gene matches. Per the germline V gene, CDR1 is DFQATT and CDR2 is SNEGSKA (reference sequence). This CDR3 has 13 residues. The CDR3 bases are TGCAGTGCTCCTGGACTAGCGGGGTTGACGCAGTATTTT. Translated: CSAPGLAGLTQYF.

The chain links TRBV11-2 to TRBJ2-1, with TRBD2 identical over 7 bases. Unmatched junction bases numbered 8, after V lost 10 bases and J lost 2 bases. CDR3 length: 14 amino acids. From germline, CDR1 is SGHAT and CDR2 FQNNGV. CDR3 sequence (DNA): TGTGCCATACAGAACGGGGGGACCTACAATGAGCAGTTCTTC. Residues: CAIQNGGTYNEQFF.

This clonotype turned up a few times. V usage is TRBV5-1 and J usage is TRBJ2-7; 7 bases are a match to TRBD1. V shed 0 bases and J 2 bases; nucleotides not matched to a gene: 5. The length of the CDR3 is 15 residues. In germline, CDR1 is SGHRS, CDR2 YFSETQ. The CDR3 loop is CASSLAAGTAYEQYF. As DNA, the CDR3 is TGCGCCAGCAGCTTGGCCGCCGGGACAGCCTACGAGCAGTACTTC.

Concerning this clonotype: At one end, the junction sequence differs from germline, possibly due to a read error. The chain links TRBV7-3 to TRBJ2-2; possibly TRBD2 for D (6 bases). The CDR3 length is 13 residues. In germline, CDR1 is SGHTA, CDR2 FQGTGA. The CDR3 nucleotides read TGTGCCGGCAGCTCCGGGGGAACCGGGGAGCTGTTTTTT. It translates to CAGSSGGTGELFF. Full variable domain (missing parts from reference TRBV7-3 and TRBJ2-2): GAGVSQTPSNKVTEKGKYVELRCDPISGHTALYWYRQSLGQGPEFLIYFQGTGAADDSGLPNDRFFAVRPEGSVSTLKIQRTERGDSAVYLCAGSSGGTGELFFGEGSRLTVL.

This chain's CDR3 is CASRYRDRALQAFF. Here the CDR3 DNA reads TGTGCCAGCAGGTACCGGGACAGGGCTCTCCAAGCTTTCTTT. This chain uses TRBV6-5 with TRBJ1-1; 9 bases fit TRBD1. The trim removed 6 bases at V and 9 bases at J, leaving 11 bases unmatched. The CDR3 runs 14 residues. The V gene's germline CDR1 is MNHEY and CDR2 SVGAGI.

On this clonotype: A read error is possible here, since a much larger clone lies one base away. The gene calls are TRBV12-3 or TRBV12-4 and TRBJ2-4; TRBD1 or TRBD2 may be the D gene (5 bases each). Between the trimmed V and J ends, which lost 5 bases and 3 bases, there was a span of 14 bases. The CDR3 is made up of 15 amino acids. The CDR3 DNA follows: TGTGCCAGCAGTCCGTTTCGGGGCGACAAAAACATTCAGTACTTC. Amino acid sequence: CASSPFRGDKNIQYF.

This clonotype was seen at least ten times. V gene TRBV20-1 combines with J gene TRBJ1-1; D is possibly TRBD1 (5 bases). Looked up from germline, CDR1 is DFQATT and CDR2 is SNEGSKA (reference sequence). Trimming shortened V by 3 bases and J by 5 bases, and 10 bases separated the two germline ends. This CDR3 contains 12 residues. In DNA, the CDR3 is TGCAGTGCTAGCTCGGGGGGGACTGAAGCTTTCTTT. Translation gives CSASSGGTEAFF.

The rearrangement joins TRBV29-1 to TRBJ2-3; no definite D call. CDR1 is SQVTM and CDR2 is ANQGSEA in the germline V gene. Trimming removed 3 bases from V and 5 bases from J, with 6 bases in between. The CDR3 length is 11 residues. The CDR3 nucleotides read TGCAGCGTTGATTCCTTAGATACGCAGTATTTT. It translates to CSVDSLDTQYF.

This clonotype was seen many times. The V and J genes are TRBV12-3 or TRBV12-4 and TRBJ2-1, with D perhaps TRBD1 or TRBD2 (6 bases each). CDR3 length: 16 amino acids. V gave up 7 bases and J gave up 9 bases, with 25 bases separating them. Here the CDR3 DNA reads TGTGCCAGCACCCCCGAGGGTAGCGGCCTACAGGGTGAGCAGTTCTTC. Protein sequence: CASTPEGSGLQGEQFF.

The chain joins TRBV20-1 to TRBJ1-1, with D perhaps TRBD1 (5 bases). V lost 0 bases to trimming and J lost 5 bases, with 13 bases between them. CDR3 size: 14 residues. The germline V gene encodes CDR1 DFQATT and CDR2 SNEGSKA (reference sequence). CDR3 protein: CSARDPARGTEAFF. In DNA form, the CDR3 reads TGCAGTGCTAGAGATCCCGCAAGGGGTACTGAAGCTTTCTTT.

In its sample, this clonotype was seen a few times. The V call is TRBV11-2, the J call TRBJ2-7, with unresolved D. Germline loops: CDR1 SGHAT, CDR2 FQNNGV. The CDR3 is 13 residues long. V was shortened by 0 bases and J by 7 bases, with 10 bases between the two germline ends. CDR3 residues: CASSLEPTEEQYF. CDR3 nucleotides: TGTGCCAGCAGCTTAGAACCAACGGAGGAGCAGTACTTC.

This clonotype has more than one count but fewer than ten. V and J are TRBV9 and TRBJ2-2; TRBD2 aligns across 11 bases. Trimming took 2 bases from V and 0 from J; bases not matched to a gene: 3. CDR3 size: 17 residues. Per germline, CDR1 SGDLS and CDR2 YYNGEE. This CDR3 reads CASSVGTSGANTGELFF. In nucleotides, the CDR3 is TGTGCCAGCAGCGTCGGGACTAGCGGCGCGAACACCGGGGAGCTGTTTTTT.

The gene calls are TRBV18 and TRBJ1-1; possibly TRBD1 for D (5 bases). Trimming took off 6 bases at V and 1 base at J, with 12 bases between the two ends. The CDR3 covers 14 residues. Per germline, CDR1 KGHSH and CDR2 LQKENI. The CDR3 nucleotides read TGTGCCAGCTCCCGGGGACCGGGGAACACTGAAGCTTTCTTT. It yields the protein CASSRGPGNTEAFF.

Details on this clonotype: An end of the junction does not agree with germline; a read error may underlie this. J is TRBJ2-1 and V is TRBV5-1, with 9 bases matching TRBD2. This CDR3 is built from 17 residues. Germline lookup yields CDR1 SGHRS and CDR2 YFSETQ. The CDR3 sequence is CARSLAGREGLRNEQFF. Here the CDR3 DNA reads TGCGCCAGAAGCTTGGCCGGGCGGGAGGGCCTGCGGAATGAGCAGTTCTTC.

The rearrangement uses TRBV28 and TRBJ2-7; D gene ambiguous. The CDR3 extends over 14 amino acids. CDR1 MDHEN and CDR2 SYDVKM come from the germline V gene. V was pared by 6 bases and J by 0 bases, with 12 bases between. The CDR3, as DNA: TGTGCCAGCAGCCCCGACATCCTCTCCTACGAGCAGTACTTC. Translation: CASSPDILSYEQYF.

The chain links TRBV10-2 to TRBJ1-1; D is undetermined. V was clipped by 1 base and J by 4 bases, with 10 bases between them. The CDR3 totals 14 residues. From germline, CDR1 is WSHSY and CDR2 SAAADI. CDR3 sequence (DNA): TGCGCCAGCAGTGAGTACGTCAGCGGCACTGAAGCTTTCTTT. The encoded protein is CASSEYVSGTEAFF.